This is a list of T cell receptor beta chains from one sample in a study of regulatory T cells in long-lasting Graves disease. TCRdb independently ran MiXCR on the multiplex PCR reads; one entry per CDR3 protein. The sample has about 540,000 distinct CDR3 sequences, approximately 13% seen once; the top ten hold about 10%. These same data were also listed under a study on T cells in Graves' hyperthyroidism and ophthalmopathy.

The sequencing here drew on peripheral blood mononuclear cells (PBMCs), taken at new diagnosis, from a patient treated with antithyroid drugs. The source is a young man with Graves disease. The CDR3 runs from the conserved cysteine through the conserved F or W. A D gene is named only where the DNA matches it firmly. Rows give clone size only sometimes, using once, few, many, or a class for an expanded clone.

J	V	size	length	D	DNA	CDR3
TRBJ2-7	TRBV20-1	-	16	TRBD2	TGCAGTGCTAGATTAGGGGCTAGCGGACTCTCCTACGAGCAGTACTTC	CSARLGASGLSYEQYF
TRBJ1-5	TRBV18	-	16	-	TGTGCCAGCTCACCCGGGCCCCCAGCTGGATATCAGCCCCAGCATTTT	CASSPGPPAGYQPQHF
TRBJ1-3	TRBV30	-	16	TRBD1	TGTGCCTGGAGTATACAGACAGGGGCCGCCGGAAACACCATATATTTT	CAWSIQTGAAGNTIYF
TRBJ2-7	TRBV6-1	many	14	-	TGTGCCAGCAGCGACCCGACAGGAACCTACGAGCAGTACTTC	CASSDPTGTYEQYF
TRBJ2-3	TRBV7-2	many	17	-	TGTGCCAGCAGCTTAGATCGTTTCGCGGGTGTGGTAGATACGCAGTATTTT	CASSLDRFAGVVDTQYF
TRBJ2-7	TRBV2	many	11	-	TGTGCCAGCAGTCAGACAGACGAGCAGTACTTC	CASSQTDEQYF
TRBJ2-1	TRBV7-2	-	18	TRBD2	TGTGCCAGCAGCCCCGGGACTAGCGGGGGGGCTTCCTACAATGAGCAGTTCTTC	CASSPGTSGGASYNEQFF
TRBJ2-1	TRBV11-2	many	15	-	TGTGCCAGCAGCTTAGAGCCTACTAGCAGGAATGAGCAGTTCTTC	CASSLEPTSRNEQFF
TRBJ1-4	TRBV5-1	many	14	TRBD1	TGCGCCACCCGAACCGGGACAGCGAATGAAAAACTGTTTTTT	CATRTGTANEKLFF
TRBJ2-5	TRBV27	many	15	-	TGTGCCAGCAGGAGTTTATTACCCGCGGTGGAGACCCAGTACTTC	CASRSLLPAVETQYF
TRBJ2-2	TRBV5-8	many	15	-	TGTGCCAGCAGCTTGCATGGTGGCCGAGCCGGGGAGCTGTTTTTT	CASSLHGGRAGELFF
TRBJ2-5	TRBV5-1	many	14	TRBD2	TGCGCCAGCGTCGCGGGAGGGTATAAAGAGACCCAGTACTTC	CASVAGGYKETQYF
TRBJ2-3	TRBV27	many	14	-	TGTGCCAGCAGTATTGACTATCGTCAAGATACGCAGTATTTT	CASSIDYRQDTQYF
TRBJ2-7	TRBV29-1	many	14	-	TGCAGCGTTGGTGGTAGACGGCTTCCCTACGAGCAGTACTTC	CSVGGRRLPYEQYF
TRBJ2-5	TRBV5-1	-	15	-	TGCGCCAGCAGCTTGTCTTTCCCTGGGAAAGAGACCCAGTACTTC	CASSLSFPGKETQYF
TRBJ2-7	TRBV19	many	16	TRBD1	TGTGCCAGTAGTCGGCTGGGGAAGGGACAGTCCTACGAGCAGTACTTC	CASSRLGKGQSYEQYF
TRBJ1-2	TRBV7-8	-	12	-	TGTGCCAGCAGCTTTCATGCAGATGGCTACACCTTC	CASSFHADGYTF
TRBJ1-1	TRBV12-5	many	14	TRBD1	TGTGCTAGTGGCGCAGGGGGTTTATTCACTGAAGCTTTCTTT	CASGAGGLFTEAFF
TRBJ2-7	TRBV9	many	14	-	TGTGCCAGCAGCGTAGCGGACGTTTCCTACGAGCAGTACTTC	CASSVADVSYEQYF
TRBJ1-5	TRBV25-1	-	14	-	TGTGCCAGCAGTGTAAACGGGGGAAATCAGCCCCAGCATTTT	CASSVNGGNQPQHF
TRBJ2-7	TRBV12-3/TRBV12-4	many	15	-	TGTACCAGCACCTTAGGGGGCGGGAGCGGCTACGAGCAGTACTTC	CTSTLGGGSGYEQYF
TRBJ2-7	TRBV18	-	12	-	TGTGCCCGCTCACCACCGACCTACGAGCAGTACTTC	CARSPPTYEQYF